Sequencing of this T cell receptor beta chain was carried out in a study of blood T cell repertoires in COVID-19. About the research overall: Some COVID-19 samples were acute and others convalescent; all came from the United States, Italy and Spain.

Study processing details: Reference gene primer amplification gave estimated nucleated cell counts. Assay used: immunoSEQ multiplex PCR; TCRdb lists only in-frame clones, some missing. The DNA was the basis for D and trimming; V, J and clone size are from that table. Among under 500,000 clones listed, roughly 85% were seen once. Participant age was about 18 to 100 years, and participants resided in about 25 US areas. Participants reported their clinical history, and cohort assignment relied on those reports. Germline V gene data show CDR1 as GTSNPN and CDR2 as SVGIG (reference sequence). The V end was cut by 1 base, the J end by 7 bases, with 8 bases between. The CDR3 is made up of 12 amino acids.

The chain uses TRBV30 and TRBJ1-5, with a possible D match to TRBD1 (5 bases). The sequence was obtained from a woman aged 18-29 years with acute COVID-19. Source material: PBMCs or T cells enriched from blood (not recorded which). The CDR3 DNA reads TGTGCCTGGAGTGCAGGGAACCAGCCCCAGCATTTT. Translated, it gives CAWSAGNQPQHF.